This T cell receptor (beta chain) appears in the sequencing data of a study of patients and donors after allogeneic stem cell transplantation. TCRdb independently ran MiXCR on the RT-PCR reads; one entry per CDR3 protein. The sample holds 920,000 or so distinct CDR3 sequences, roughly 18% seen once. The CDR3 is 12 amino acids. V was shortened by 7 bases and J by 6 bases, with 10 bases between the two germline ends. This clonotype was seen only a few times. The chain has TRBV12-3 or TRBV12-4 and TRBJ1-5; D is unresolved. This sequence originates from a human donor who was either an allogeneic HSCT recipient or a stem cell or donor lymphocyte infusion donor (not recorded which). It is not recorded whose cells these are; they may come from a transplant donor. The sequencing sample was made of blood, either unsorted or a sorted T cell fraction (not recorded which). For the CDR3, the DNA is TGTGCCAGCAAGGGTGAAACTCAGCCCCAGCATTTT. Its protein product is CASKGETQPQHF.